This TCR beta chain is from a study of T cell repertoires in cytomegalovirus infection. Study summary: CMV infection and matching HLA type were both indicated by public TCR beta signatures.

In its sample, this clonotype was seen many times. The target antigen is unknown. The CDR3 spans 11 residues. V lost 10 bases and J lost 10, with 14 bases in between. CDR1 and CDR2 from the germline V gene are MNHEY and SVGEGT. Study-wide findings and caveats: Within the response measured ex vivo, HLA-C-restricted CMV-specific TCR beta clonotypes were dominant.

In TCRdb, the reads were re-called with MiXCR into one record per CDR3 protein. The table lists 300,000 or so distinct CDR3 sequences, approximately 10% of them singletons, with more than 2.5% in the top ten. The specimen was PBMCs. V gene TRBV6-2 or TRBV6-3 combines with J gene TRBJ2-1; D remains unclear. The TCR comes from a human donor in good health (CMV status not recorded). Some clones in this sample may be carry-over from other donors' samples. The CDR3 sequence: CATDGSSEQFF. The CDR3 region has the DNA TGTGCCACTGACGGGTCCAGCGAGCAGTTCTTC.